This passage covers 26 T cell receptor beta chains from one sample sequenced in a study of post-analysis software for immune sequencing data. Study-level findings and limits: About five TRBV segments were more frequent in patients than controls; TRBV5-6, TRBV5-1 and TRBV20-1 belonged to this group.

Unique molecular identifiers were built into the TCR beta cDNA libraries. TCRdb reprocessed the PCR reads via MiXCR and lists one record per CDR3 protein. The sample consists of fewer than 850,000 distinct CDR3 sequences, about 27% of them appearing once. Antigens for these TCRs are unknown. Sequenced: blood. The receptors come from a girl aged 5-17 years with multiple sclerosis.

The chain is built from TRBV12-3 or TRBV12-4 and TRBJ1-5; D unclear. The CDR3 sequence is 17 residues long. V was clipped by 5 bases and J by 0 bases, with 17 bases between them. This CDR3 reads CASSPPRARDSNQPQHF. CDR3 bases: TGTGCCAGCAGTCCCCCCCGGGCGCGGGATAGCAATCAGCCCCAGCATTTT.

This chain uses TRBV6-2 or TRBV6-3 with TRBJ1-5; D not certain. From germline, CDR1 is MNHEY and CDR2 SVGEGT. V lost 3 bases and J 0 bases, leaving 12 bases between the germline ends. CDR3 length: 16 residues. CDR3 loop: CASSYPVRSSNQPQHF. CDR3 bases: TGTGCCAGCAGTTATCCCGTGCGCAGTAGCAATCAGCCCCAGCATTTT.

The V and J genes are TRBV28 and TRBJ2-5; 8 bases are shared with TRBD2. The J call may be faulty, since TRBJ2-7 better matches the DNA end. Germline lookup yields CDR1 MDHEN and CDR2 SYDVKM. The CDR3 totals 15 residues. The CDR3 DNA reads TGTGCCAGCACCATCCGGGGGGGCCTCCTCGGCGAGCAGTACTTC. Protein: CASTIRGGLLGEQYF.

V and J are TRBV5-1 and TRBJ2-7; D is undetermined. V lost 1 base, J lost 3 bases, and 11 bases lay in between. In germline, CDR1 is SGHRS, CDR2 YFSETQ. The CDR3 runs to 14 residues. The CDR3, as DNA: TGCGCCAGCAGCTTGCTAGGGTATTTCTACGAGCAGTACTTC. Its protein is CASSLLGYFYEQYF.

The table lists this clonotype with many counts. The V gene is TRBV6-5, the J gene TRBJ2-5; D remains ambiguous. With 4 bases removed from V and 5 bases from J, the gap between germline ends came to 8 bases. Germline values: CDR1 MNHEY, CDR2 SVGAGI. The CDR3 sequence is 12 residues long. The CDR3 bases are TGTGCCAGCAGTTTCCCTTGGGAGACCCAGTACTTC. Encoded protein: CASSFPWETQYF.

This clonotype was observed at least ten times. The rearrangement uses TRBV9 and TRBJ2-3; D gene uncertain. The CDR3 consists of 13 residues. The germline V gene encodes CDR1 SGDLS and CDR2 YYNGEE. V shed 3 bases and J shed 1 base, with 6 bases lying between them. The chain's CDR3 is CASSAPGTDTQYF. The CDR3 region has the DNA TGTGCCAGCAGCGCACCAGGCACAGATACGCAGTATTTT.

This clonotype was seen only a few times. The chain carries TRBV20-1 and TRBJ1-6; possibly TRBD1 for D (5 bases). V lost 6 bases to trimming and J lost 5 bases, with 14 bases between them. From germline, CDR1 is DFQATT and CDR2 SNEGSKA (reference sequence). This CDR3 has 14 amino acids. Written as DNA, the CDR3 is TGCAGTGCCGAGCAGGGACGGGATAATTCACCCCTCCACTTT. Translation gives CSAEQGRDNSPLHF.

V usage is TRBV7-2 and J usage is TRBJ2-5, with unresolved D. V gave up 1 base and J gave up 8 bases, with 8 bases separating them. CDR1 and CDR2 (germline): SGHTA, FQGNSA. This CDR3 comprises 12 residues. The CDR3: CASSLGQITQYF. The CDR3 DNA reads TGTGCCAGCAGCTTAGGCCAGATCACCCAGTACTTC.

The chain uses TRBV20-1 and TRBJ1-2; TRBD1 matches at 10 bases. Germline-derived CDR1 and CDR2 are DFQATT and SNEGSKA (reference sequence). J lost 7 bases, V lost 3 bases, and 11 bases had no gene match. The length of the CDR3 is 15 residues. CDR3 in amino acids: CSASPGTGDLFGYTF. In DNA form, the CDR3 reads TGCAGTGCTAGTCCCGGGACAGGGGATTTGTTTGGCTACACCTTC.

The V and J genes are TRBV7-2 and TRBJ1-6, with D uncertain. The CDR3 spans 16 residues. Germline-derived CDR1 and CDR2 are SGHTA and FQGNSA. Between the trimmed V and J ends, which lost 4 bases and 10 bases, there was a span of 20 bases. DNA for the CDR3: TGTGCCAGCAGCTACTTAGGGCTCAATTTACTCTCACCCCTCCACTTT. Translating gives CASSYLGLNLLSPLHF.

V is TRBV20-1 and J is TRBJ2-3; D possibly matches TRBD1 or TRBD2 (6 bases each). Germline CDR1 and CDR2: DFQATT and SNEGSKA (reference sequence). There are 14 residues in the CDR3. CDR3 sequence: CSQDGGGLTDTQYF. As DNA, the CDR3 is TGCAGCCAGGATGGTGGGGGGCTCACAGATACGCAGTATTTT.

The V call is TRBV6-5, the J call TRBJ2-7, with TRBD2 matching 11 bases. This CDR3 spans 16 amino acids. Trimming removed 0 bases from V and 2 bases from J; junction bases left unmatched: 3. Germline values: CDR1 MNHEY, CDR2 SVGAGI. The CDR3: CASSYSGTSGAYEQYF. CDR3 nucleotides: TGTGCCAGCAGTTACTCGGGGACTAGCGGCGCCTACGAGCAGTACTTC.

Here the CDR3 reads CASSPRLAGTTDTQYF. In DNA form, the CDR3 reads TGTGCCAGTAGTCCTCGACTAGCGGGGACCACAGATACGCAGTATTTT. The V and J genes are TRBV19 and TRBJ2-3; 11 bases map to TRBD2. Germline loops: CDR1 LNHDA, CDR2 SQIVND (reference sequence). There are 16 residues in the CDR3. The junction had 6 bases not matched to a gene; V was cut back by 5 bases and J by 2 bases.

The DNA of the CDR3 is TGTGCCAGCAGTTCGGAGGGAGAGCAGTACTTC. Translating gives CASSSEGEQYF. The genes are TRBV6-2 or TRBV6-3 and TRBJ2-7, with D possibly TRBD2 on 6 matching bases. Trimming cost V 4 bases and J 7 bases, with 8 bases left between them. The CDR3 has 11 amino acids. Germline values: CDR1 MNHEY, CDR2 SVGEGT.

The chain uses TRBV29-1 and TRBJ1-2, with a tentative D call TRBD1 (6 bases). The CDR3 covers 16 residues. V lost 1 base to trimming and J lost 0 bases, with 15 bases between them. Germline CDR1 SQVTM, CDR2 ANQGSEA. CDR3 nucleotide sequence: TGCAGCGTTGAAGGGAGCCCGACAGGAACTAACTATGGCTACACCTTC. Its translation is CSVEGSPTGTNYGYTF.

This clonotype has more than one count but fewer than ten. The rearrangement links TRBV20-1 to TRBJ2-5; the match to TRBD2 covers 13 bases. The germline CDR1 and CDR2 sequences are DFQATT and SNEGSKA (reference sequence). With 3 bases clipped from V and 5 bases from J, the junction kept 9 bases outside the gene matches. The CDR3 is 16 amino acids. CDR3: CSASPPGLAGIETQYF. In DNA, the CDR3 is TGCAGTGCTAGTCCCCCGGGACTAGCGGGAATTGAGACCCAGTACTTC.

J is TRBJ1-1 and V is TRBV4-1; D gene uncertain. The CDR3 totals 14 residues. Germline V gene sequence: CDR1 MGHRA, CDR2 YSYEKL. Deletions cut 4 bases from V and 2 bases from J, with 11 bases between. The CDR3 DNA reads TGCGCCAGCAGCCCTATCCGTGGTAACACTGAAGCTTTCTTT. It yields the protein CASSPIRGNTEAFF.

The chain couples TRBV6-2 or TRBV6-3 to TRBJ2-5; D is perhaps TRBD1 or TRBD2 (7 bases each). The CDR3 length is 14 residues. Trimming took 6 bases from V and 11 from J, leaving 22 bases between them. Germline V gives CDR1 MNHEY, CDR2 SVGEGT. CDR3 region: CASSHGTEAGEQYF. CDR3 coding DNA: TGTGCCAGCAGCCACGGGACAGAGGCGGGGGAGCAGTACTTC.

This clonotype was picked up a small number of times. This chain joins TRBV7-2 and TRBJ1-1; the D is unclear. The CDR3 length is 14 residues. The V end lost 1 base, the J end lost 1 base, and 7 bases lay between the germline ends. CDR1 and CDR2 from the germline V gene are SGHTA and FQGNSA. The CDR3: CASSLGNGNTEAFF. Written as DNA, the CDR3 is TGTGCCAGCAGCTTAGGCAACGGGAACACTGAAGCTTTCTTT.

The genes are TRBV7-2 and TRBJ2-7; a possible D gene is TRBD2 (6 bases). The CDR3 extends over 14 amino acids. CDR1 and CDR2 from the germline V gene are SGHTA and FQGNSA. Between the trimmed V and J ends, which lost 5 bases and 12 bases, there was a span of 23 bases. CDR3 bases: TGTGCCAGCAGCGCCGCTATGGGGGGTTCTTCCCCGTACTTC. Its translation is CASSAAMGGSSPYF.

The J gene is TRBJ1-5, the V gene TRBV2; D is uncertain. The germline V gene has CDR1 SNHLY and CDR2 FYNNEI. V lost 0 bases and J 7 bases, leaving 16 bases between the germline ends. This CDR3 has 16 amino acids. The CDR3 coding sequence is TGTGCCAGCAGTGAAGCGCTTCGGGGTGTTGGGCAGCCCCAGCATTTT. This encodes CASSEALRGVGQPQHF.

The genes are TRBV29-1 and TRBJ2-7, with 7 bases identical to TRBD2. The DNA end lines up better with TRBJ2-5; the J call may be wrong. The CDR3 totals 13 residues. Germline V gene sequence: CDR1 SQVTM, CDR2 ANQGSEA. As DNA, the CDR3 is TGCAGCGCCATGGGGGGGAGTGAGGGGACCCAGTACTTC. Its translation is CSAMGGSEGTQYF.

This clonotype was seen only a few times. This sequence joins TRBV20-1 and TRBJ2-5; 9 bases are a match to TRBD2. There are 16 residues in the CDR3. The junction had 11 bases not matched to a gene; V was cut back by 3 bases and J by 3 bases. Germline CDR1 reads DFQATT; CDR2 reads SNEGSKA (reference sequence). DNA of the CDR3: TGCAGTGCTAGTGGGCTAGCGGGGAGGGTCGAAGAGACCCAGTACTTC. Its protein product is CSASGLAGRVEETQYF.

The chain uses TRBV4-3 and TRBJ2-7, with no clear D. The germline V and J ends were trimmed by 0 bases and 0 bases, with 12 bases remaining between them. CDR3 length equals 16 residues. Germline V gene lookup returns CDR1 LGHNA and CDR2 YSLEER. The CDR3 bases are TGCGCCAGCAGCCAAGAATTGCAACAGATCTCCTACGAGCAGTACTTC. Residues: CASSQELQQISYEQYF.

The chain employs TRBV5-8 and TRBJ1-2; TRBD1 might be the D (5 bases). This CDR3 has 15 amino acids. Germline values: CDR1 SGHTS, CDR2 YDEGEE. V lost 0 bases, J lost 3 bases, and 12 bases lay in between. The CDR3 nucleotides are TGTGCCAGCAGCTTGGCACGCGGGACCGACTATGGCTACACCTTC. As protein: CASSLARGTDYGYTF.

The V and J genes are TRBV7-2 and TRBJ2-3, with TRBD1 as a possible D gene (6 bases). The V end lost 2 bases, the J end lost 5 bases, and 14 bases lay between the germline ends. The CDR3 length is 15 residues. The germline gives CDR1 SGHTA, CDR2 FQGNSA. In nucleotides, the CDR3 is TGTGCCAGCAGCTTACGTCCAGCCAGGGGAGATACGCAGTATTTT. Amino acids: CASSLRPARGDTQYF. Full variable domain (missing parts from reference TRBV7-2 and TRBJ2-3): GAGVSQSPSNKVTEKGKDVELRCDPISGHTALYWYRQSLGQGLEFLIYFQGNSAPDKSGLPSDRFSAERTGGSVSTLTIQRTQQEDSAVYLCASSLRPARGDTQYFGPGTRLTVL.